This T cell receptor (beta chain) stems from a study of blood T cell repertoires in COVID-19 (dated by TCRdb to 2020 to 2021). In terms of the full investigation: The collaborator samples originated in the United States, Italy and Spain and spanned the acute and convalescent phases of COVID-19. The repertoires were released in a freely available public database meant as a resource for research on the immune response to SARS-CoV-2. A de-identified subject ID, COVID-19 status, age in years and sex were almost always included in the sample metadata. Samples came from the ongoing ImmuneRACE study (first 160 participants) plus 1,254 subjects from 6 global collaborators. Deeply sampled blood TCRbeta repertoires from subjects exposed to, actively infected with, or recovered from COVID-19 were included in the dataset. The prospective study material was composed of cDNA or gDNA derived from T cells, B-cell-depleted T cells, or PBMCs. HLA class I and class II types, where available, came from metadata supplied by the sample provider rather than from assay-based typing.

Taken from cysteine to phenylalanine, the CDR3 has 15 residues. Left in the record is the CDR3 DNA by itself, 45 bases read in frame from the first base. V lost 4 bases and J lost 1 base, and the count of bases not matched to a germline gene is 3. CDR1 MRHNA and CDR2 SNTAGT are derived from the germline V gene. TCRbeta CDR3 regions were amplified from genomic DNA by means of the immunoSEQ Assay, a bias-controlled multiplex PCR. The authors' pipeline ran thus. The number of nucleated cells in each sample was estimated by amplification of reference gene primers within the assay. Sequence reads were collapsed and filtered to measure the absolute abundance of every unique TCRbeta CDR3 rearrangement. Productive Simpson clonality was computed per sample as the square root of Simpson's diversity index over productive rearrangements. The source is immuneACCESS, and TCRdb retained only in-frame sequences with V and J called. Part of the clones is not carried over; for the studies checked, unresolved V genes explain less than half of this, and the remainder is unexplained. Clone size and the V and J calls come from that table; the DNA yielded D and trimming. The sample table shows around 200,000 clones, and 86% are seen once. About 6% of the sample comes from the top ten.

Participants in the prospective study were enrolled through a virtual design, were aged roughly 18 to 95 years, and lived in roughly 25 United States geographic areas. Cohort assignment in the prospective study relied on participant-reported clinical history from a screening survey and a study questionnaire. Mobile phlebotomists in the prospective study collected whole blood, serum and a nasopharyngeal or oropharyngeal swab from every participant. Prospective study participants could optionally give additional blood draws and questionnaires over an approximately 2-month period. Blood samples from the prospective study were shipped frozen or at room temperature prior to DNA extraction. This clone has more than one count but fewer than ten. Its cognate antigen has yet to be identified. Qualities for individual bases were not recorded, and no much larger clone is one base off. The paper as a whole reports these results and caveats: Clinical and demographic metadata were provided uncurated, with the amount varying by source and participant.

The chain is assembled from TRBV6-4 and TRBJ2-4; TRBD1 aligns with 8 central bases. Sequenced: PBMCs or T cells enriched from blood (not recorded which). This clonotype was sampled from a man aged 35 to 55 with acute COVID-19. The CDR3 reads CASSVDREAKNIQYF. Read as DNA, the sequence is TGTGCCAGCAGTGTGGACAGGGAGGCCAAAAACATTCAGTACTTC.